This paragraph reports one TCR beta chain. This entry belongs to a study of blood T cell repertoires in COVID-19. Study at large: In each case, the material was cDNA or gDNA derived from T cells, B-cell-depleted T cells, or PBMCs.

Profiling relied on immunoSEQ multiplex PCR, and the TCRdb table lists in-frame clones only, not all of them. The table lists 40,000 to 55,000 clones, around 85% of them singletons. V was clipped by 5 bases and J by 1 base, with 8 bases between them. CDR1 is SNHLY and CDR2 is FYNNEI in the germline V gene. The CDR3 spans 13 residues. The rearrangement uses TRBV2 and TRBJ1-1; a weak D match, TRBD1 (5 bases). The specimen was peripheral blood. The receptor's source is a man aged 45-60 years with active COVID-19. The CDR3 protein is CASSTQGNTEAFF. CDR3 bases: TGTGCCAGCAGTACCCAGGGGAACACTGAAGCTTTCTTT.